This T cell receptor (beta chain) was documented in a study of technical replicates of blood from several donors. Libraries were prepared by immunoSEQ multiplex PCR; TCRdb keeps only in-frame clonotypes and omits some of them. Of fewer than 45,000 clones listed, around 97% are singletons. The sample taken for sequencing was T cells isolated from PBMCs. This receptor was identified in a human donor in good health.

This chain's CDR3 is CASSVDAQVRTIGYTF. CDR3 sequence (DNA): TGTGCCAGCAGCGTAGATGCGCAGGTACGGACTATTGGCTACACCTTC. The genes are TRBV9 and TRBJ1-2; D unresolved. V was trimmed by 0 bases and J by 7 bases, leaving 19 bases between them. The germline gives CDR1 SGDLS, CDR2 YYNGEE. The CDR3 runs to 16 residues.